This T cell receptor (beta chain) was captured in a study of blood T cells in healthy people across ages. Donors gave around 9.3 milliliters of peripheral blood apiece. The authors extracted at least 5 micrograms of total RNA per sample. The study's findings and limits: A roughly linear age-dependent decrease characterized TCR beta diversity per million T cells.

Regarding this clonotype: Its antigen remains unknown.

The V gene's germline CDR1 is SGHKS and CDR2 YYEKEE (reference sequence). Trimming removed 4 bases from V and 5 bases from J, with 18 bases in between. This CDR3 is 15 amino acids long. Through a sample-barcoded 5' primer and a J-beta primer mix, a second PCR was run for roughly 6 to 11 cycles. Every cDNA molecule carried a tag from a template-switch adaptor bearing 12 random nucleotides. A single record per CDR3 protein comes from TCRdb applying MiXCR to the 5' RACE reads. In the table there are 1.5 million to 2 million distinct CDR3 sequences, about two fifths of which are singletons. The origin of this receptor is a human donor in good health. The specimen was blood. This chain uses TRBV5-5 with TRBJ2-5; D might be TRBD2 (6 bases). CDR3 bases: TGTGCCAGCAGCCGCCTTGCGGGGCCGCACGAGACCCAGTACTTC. Translating it yields CASSRLAGPHETQYF.